The TCR beta chain described here comes from a study of T cells in tuberculosis. Sequencing was performed with immunoSEQ multiplex PCR; in TCRdb, only in-frame clones are kept and a portion is missing. The sample lists about 36,000 clones; over 90% were seen once. This CDR3 spans 14 amino acids. Germline CDR1 LNHDA, CDR2 SQIVND (reference sequence). V was shortened by 5 bases and J by 3 bases, with 12 bases between the two germline ends. The receptor comes from a donor aged 10-30 years with latent tuberculosis or without tuberculosis infection. The chain links TRBV19 to TRBJ2-3; D remains unclear. Sequencing was performed on PBMCs. As DNA, the CDR3 is TGTGCCAGTAGTTGGGCCTTTGGGACAGATACGCAGTATTTT. Amino acid sequence: CASSWAFGTDTQYF.